These T cell receptor beta chains were read from a single sample in a study of shared clonotypes between healthy human individuals. Clones were read by immunoSEQ multiplex PCR, and TCRdb kept only the in-frame ones, dropping some. The table shows around 2.1 million clones, with 90% to 96% occurring only once. Sequencing input: naive CD4+ T cells sorted from blood. These receptors all come from a man aged 18 to 30 in good health. CDR3s leave out the opening cysteine and the closing phenylalanine or tryptophan. A D gene is named only where the DNA matches it firmly.

j_call: TRBJ2-7; v_call: TRBV5-8; d_call: TRBD1; cdr3_aa: ASSDFGTGLGEQY
j_call: TRBJ1-1; v_call: TRBV6-5; d_call: .; cdr3_aa: ASSYSSYAKNTEAF
j_call: TRBJ2-3; v_call: TRBV2; d_call: TRBD2; cdr3_aa: ASSEAGTSGADTQY
j_call: TRBJ2-6; v_call: TRBV5-1; d_call: .; cdr3_aa: ASSFGSYPSGANVLT
j_call: TRBJ2-7; v_call: TRBV20-1; d_call: .; cdr3_aa: SARTTYEQY
j_call: TRBJ2-3; v_call: TRBV5-4; d_call: TRBD1; cdr3_aa: ASTSGTGISLGGTDTQY
j_call: TRBJ1-3; v_call: TRBV5-5; d_call: .; cdr3_aa: ASSLVTGAGGNTIY
j_call: TRBJ1-1; v_call: TRBV6-5; d_call: .; cdr3_aa: ASSYVGFGEAF
j_call: TRBJ2-3; v_call: TRBV27; d_call: TRBD2; cdr3_aa: ASSSPSGWGGDTQY
j_call: TRBJ1-1; v_call: TRBV7-9; d_call: .; cdr3_aa: ASSLAKGRGILYSEAF
j_call: TRBJ1-5; v_call: TRBV7-9; d_call: .; cdr3_aa: ASSLSLGGANQPQH
j_call: TRBJ2-7; v_call: TRBV11-2; d_call: .; cdr3_aa: ASSLDPTAENEQY
j_call: TRBJ2-3; v_call: TRBV5-1; d_call: TRBD2; cdr3_aa: ASSLAGTSGGTDTQY
j_call: TRBJ1-6; v_call: TRBV6-5; d_call: TRBD1; cdr3_aa: ASSASGGYNSPLH
j_call: TRBJ2-2; v_call: TRBV11-2; d_call: .; cdr3_aa: ASSPNTGELF
j_call: TRBJ1-6; v_call: TRBV15; d_call: TRBD1; cdr3_aa: ATSRRPDRDNSPLH
j_call: TRBJ2-1; v_call: TRBV15; d_call: TRBD2; cdr3_aa: ATSRGLAHNEQF
j_call: TRBJ1-6; v_call: TRBV5-4; d_call: .; cdr3_aa: ASSNGQLEANSPLH
j_call: TRBJ2-5; v_call: TRBV29-1; d_call: .; cdr3_aa: SVEDHTVQETQY
j_call: TRBJ1-2; v_call: TRBV7-8; d_call: .; cdr3_aa: ASSLGLKNGYT
j_call: TRBJ1-2; v_call: TRBV19; d_call: .; cdr3_aa: ASSGFEGGGYT
j_call: TRBJ1-4; v_call: TRBV2; d_call: TRBD1; cdr3_aa: ASSPGGAANEKLF
j_call: TRBJ2-7; v_call: TRBV4-3; d_call: TRBD1; cdr3_aa: ASSQDPGQGPFEQY
j_call: TRBJ2-1; v_call: TRBV5-6; d_call: .; cdr3_aa: ASSAGWESNEQF
j_call: TRBJ1-2; v_call: TRBV5-4; d_call: .; cdr3_aa: ASSLQGGPNYGYT
j_call: TRBJ2-1; v_call: TRBV9; d_call: TRBD2; cdr3_aa: ASSANFSSGRAFVEQF
j_call: TRBJ1-2; v_call: TRBV5-1; d_call: TRBD1; cdr3_aa: ASSLDGQGGYGYT
j_call: TRBJ2-5; v_call: TRBV6-6; d_call: TRBD2; cdr3_aa: ASSPGRVQETQY
j_call: TRBJ1-2; v_call: TRBV18; d_call: TRBD1; cdr3_aa: ASSSPGQGINYGYT
j_call: TRBJ2-2; v_call: TRBV27; d_call: TRBD2; cdr3_aa: ASTSRTSIGELF
j_call: TRBJ2-1; v_call: TRBV14; d_call: TRBD1; cdr3_aa: ASSAGGGNEQF
j_call: TRBJ2-3; v_call: TRBV4-1; d_call: .; cdr3_aa: ASSQGRGITSTDTQY
j_call: TRBJ2-4; v_call: TRBV6-1; d_call: .; cdr3_aa: ASSGKMGPPNIQY
j_call: TRBJ2-1; v_call: TRBV6-1; d_call: .; cdr3_aa: ASSEVRWATYNEQF
j_call: TRBJ1-5; v_call: TRBV4-1; d_call: TRBD1; cdr3_aa: ASSQDWGQGSQPQH
j_call: TRBJ1-4; v_call: TRBV4-2; d_call: .; cdr3_aa: ASSQELEQPREKLF
j_call: TRBJ2-7; v_call: TRBV13; d_call: .; cdr3_aa: ASSLDYSSYEQY
j_call: TRBJ1-5; v_call: TRBV18; d_call: .; cdr3_aa: ASSPPSGAGNQPQH
j_call: TRBJ1-2; v_call: TRBV2; d_call: .; cdr3_aa: ASSEGLYGYT
j_call: TRBJ2-7; v_call: TRBV29-1; d_call: .; cdr3_aa: SVGFDSREQY
j_call: TRBJ2-7; v_call: TRBV6-5; d_call: TRBD2; cdr3_aa: ASSSPPAGSYEQY
j_call: TRBJ1-4; v_call: TRBV11-2; d_call: .; cdr3_aa: ASSLGGVEKLF
j_call: TRBJ2-1; v_call: TRBV5-1; d_call: TRBD1; cdr3_aa: ASRGDRGFDEQF
j_call: TRBJ2-1; v_call: TRBV5-1; d_call: TRBD1; cdr3_aa: ASSPVGGRGSREQF
j_call: TRBJ1-2; v_call: TRBV6-1; d_call: .; cdr3_aa: ASSEHPAGGNGYT
j_call: TRBJ1-2; v_call: TRBV28; d_call: TRBD1; cdr3_aa: ASKGQDHYGYT
j_call: TRBJ1-5; v_call: TRBV7-9; d_call: TRBD1; cdr3_aa: ASSSTGTGANQPQH
j_call: TRBJ2-7; v_call: TRBV5-1; d_call: TRBD1; cdr3_aa: ASSTGQHEQY
j_call: TRBJ1-5; v_call: TRBV28; d_call: TRBD1; cdr3_aa: ASSLGTGWEHQPQH
j_call: TRBJ2-1; v_call: TRBV2; d_call: TRBD1; cdr3_aa: ATTVGTGRIEGF
j_call: TRBJ1-4; v_call: TRBV4-1; d_call: TRBD1; cdr3_aa: ASSQGDRTNEKLF